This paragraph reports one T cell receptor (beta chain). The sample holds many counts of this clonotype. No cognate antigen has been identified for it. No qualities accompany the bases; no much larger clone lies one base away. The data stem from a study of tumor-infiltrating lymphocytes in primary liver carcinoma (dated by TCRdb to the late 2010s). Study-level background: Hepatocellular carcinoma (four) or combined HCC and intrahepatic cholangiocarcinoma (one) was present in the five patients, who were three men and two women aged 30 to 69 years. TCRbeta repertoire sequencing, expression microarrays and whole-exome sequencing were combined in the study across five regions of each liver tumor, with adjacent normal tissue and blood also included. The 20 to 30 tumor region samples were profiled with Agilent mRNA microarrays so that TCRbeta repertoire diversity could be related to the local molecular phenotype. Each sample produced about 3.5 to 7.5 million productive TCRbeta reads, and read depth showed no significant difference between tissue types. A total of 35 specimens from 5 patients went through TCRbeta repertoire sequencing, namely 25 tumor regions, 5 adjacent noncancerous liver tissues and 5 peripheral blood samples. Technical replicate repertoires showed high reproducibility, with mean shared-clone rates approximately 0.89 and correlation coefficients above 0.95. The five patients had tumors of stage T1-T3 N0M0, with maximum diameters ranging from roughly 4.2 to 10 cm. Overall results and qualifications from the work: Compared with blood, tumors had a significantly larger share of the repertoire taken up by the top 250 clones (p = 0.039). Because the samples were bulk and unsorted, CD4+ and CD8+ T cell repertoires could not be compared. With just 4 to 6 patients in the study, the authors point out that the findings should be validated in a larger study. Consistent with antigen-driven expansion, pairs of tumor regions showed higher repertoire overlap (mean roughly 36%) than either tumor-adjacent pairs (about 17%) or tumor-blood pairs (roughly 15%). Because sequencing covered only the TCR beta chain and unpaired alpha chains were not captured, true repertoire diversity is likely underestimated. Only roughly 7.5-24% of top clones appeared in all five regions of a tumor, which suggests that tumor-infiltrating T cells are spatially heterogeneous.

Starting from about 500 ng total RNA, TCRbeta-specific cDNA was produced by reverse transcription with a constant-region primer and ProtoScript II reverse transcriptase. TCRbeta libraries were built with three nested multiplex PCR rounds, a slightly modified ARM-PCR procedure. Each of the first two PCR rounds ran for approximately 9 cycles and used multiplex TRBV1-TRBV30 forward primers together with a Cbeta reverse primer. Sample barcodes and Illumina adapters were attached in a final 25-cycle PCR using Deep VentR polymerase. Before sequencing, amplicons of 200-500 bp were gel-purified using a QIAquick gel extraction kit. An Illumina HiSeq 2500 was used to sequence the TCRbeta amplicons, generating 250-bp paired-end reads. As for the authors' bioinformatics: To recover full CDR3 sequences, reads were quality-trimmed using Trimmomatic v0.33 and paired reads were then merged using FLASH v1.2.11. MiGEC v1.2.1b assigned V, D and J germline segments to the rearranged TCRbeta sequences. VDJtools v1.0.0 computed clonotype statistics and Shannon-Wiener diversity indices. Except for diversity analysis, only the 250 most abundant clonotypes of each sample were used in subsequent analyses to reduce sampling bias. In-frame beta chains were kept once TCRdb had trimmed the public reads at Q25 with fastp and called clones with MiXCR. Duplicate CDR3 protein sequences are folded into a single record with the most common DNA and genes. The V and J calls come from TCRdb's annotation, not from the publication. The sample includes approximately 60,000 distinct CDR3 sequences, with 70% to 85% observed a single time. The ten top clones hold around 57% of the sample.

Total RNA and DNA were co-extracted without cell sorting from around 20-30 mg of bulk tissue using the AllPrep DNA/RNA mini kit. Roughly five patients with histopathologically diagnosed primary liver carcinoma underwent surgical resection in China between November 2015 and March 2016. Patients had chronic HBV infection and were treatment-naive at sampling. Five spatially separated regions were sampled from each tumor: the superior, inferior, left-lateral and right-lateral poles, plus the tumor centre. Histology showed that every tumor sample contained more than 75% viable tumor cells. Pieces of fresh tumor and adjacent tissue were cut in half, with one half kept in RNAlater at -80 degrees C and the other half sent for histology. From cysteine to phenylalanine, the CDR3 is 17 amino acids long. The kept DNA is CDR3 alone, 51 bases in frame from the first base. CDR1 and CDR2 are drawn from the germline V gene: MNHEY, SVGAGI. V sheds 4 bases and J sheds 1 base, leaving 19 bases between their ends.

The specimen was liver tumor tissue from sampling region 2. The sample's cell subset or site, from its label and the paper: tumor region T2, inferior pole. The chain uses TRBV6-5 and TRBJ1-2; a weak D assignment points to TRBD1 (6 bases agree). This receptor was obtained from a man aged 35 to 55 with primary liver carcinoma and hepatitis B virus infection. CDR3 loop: CASSFQATGGNNYGYTF. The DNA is TGTGCCAGCAGTTTCCAAGCGACAGGAGGCAATAACTATGGCTACACCTTC.